This is a list of T cell receptor beta chains from one sample in a study of CD8 T cells in ankylosing spondylitis. Using its own MiXCR run on the 5' RACE reads, TCRdb lists one record per CDR3 protein. The sample consists of a few hundred thousand distinct CDR3 sequences, less than 25% of them appearing once. The specimen was blood, either unsorted or a sorted T cell fraction (not recorded which). Receptors originate from a female donor with ankylosing spondylitis or in good health (not recorded which). Each CDR3 is given with its conserved first and last residue. The order of the fields is J gene, V gene, clone size, D gene, CDR3 protein, CDR3 DNA. D genes are given only for firm matches. Where a row states a size, it is once, few, many or the class of an expanded clone; other rows omit it.

TRBJ2-2 | TRBV6-2/TRBV6-3 | NA | TRBD2 | CASSSRLGGRDTGELFF | TGTGCCAGCAGTTCCCGATTGGGCGGGAGGGACACCGGGGAGCTGTTTTTT
TRBJ2-5 | TRBV5-1 | few | NA | CASSFNQGIGETQYF | TGCGCCAGCAGCTTTAATCAAGGGATTGGAGAGACCCAGTACTTC
TRBJ1-6 | TRBV20-1 | NA | NA | CSARITGLENSPLHF | TGCAGTGCTAGAATTACAGGGTTGGAAAATTCACCCCTCCACTTT
TRBJ2-1 | TRBV5-1 | many | TRBD2 | CASSSGLAGVFEQFF | TGCGCCAGCAGCTCGGGACTAGCGGGAGTTTTTGAGCAGTTCTTC
TRBJ1-2 | TRBV20-1 | few | NA | CSARAPDYGYTF | TGCAGTGCTAGGGCCCCGGACTATGGCTACACCTTC
TRBJ1-5 | TRBV18 | NA | TRBD1 | CASSPLGTGDQPQHF | TGTGCCAGCTCACCCCTTGGGACAGGGGACCAGCCCCAGCATTTT
TRBJ2-3 | TRBV5-5 | few | TRBD1 | CASSHRQGTDTQYF | TGTGCCAGCAGCCACCGACAGGGGACAGATACGCAGTATTTT
TRBJ2-7 | TRBV7-2 | few | NA | CASRSNERSEQYF | TGTGCCAGCAGATCCAACGAAAGGTCCGAGCAGTACTTC
TRBJ1-3 | TRBV12-3/TRBV12-4 | many | NA | CASSLRSTGGPIYF | TGTGCCAGCAGTTTGAGGTCGACAGGTGGACCCATATATTTT
TRBJ2-1 | TRBV7-9 | few | NA | CASSLAGGAEQFF | TGTGCCAGCAGCTTAGCGGGAGGCGCCGAGCAGTTCTTC
TRBJ1-2 | TRBV30 | many | NA | CAWSVRGDLDGYTF | TGTGCCTGGAGTGTACGTGGGGACCTAGATGGCTACACCTTC
TRBJ2-2 | TRBV24-1 | few | TRBD2 | CATSPSSGRFYTGELFF | TGTGCCACCAGCCCCTCTAGCGGGAGGTTTTACACCGGGGAGCTGTTTTTT
TRBJ2-5 | TRBV5-1 | NA | TRBD2 | CASSLSLREEETQYF | TGCGCCAGCAGCTTGAGTCTGCGGGAGGAAGAGACCCAGTACTTC
TRBJ2-7 | TRBV5-1 | few | NA | CASSLTTPYEQYF | TGCGCCAGCAGCTTGACCACACCCTACGAGCAGTACTTC
TRBJ2-3 | TRBV10-3 | NA | TRBD2 | CAINSLAGGNADTQYF | TGTGCCATCAATTCTCTAGCGGGAGGAAATGCAGATACGCAGTATTTT
TRBJ2-5 | TRBV30 | NA | NA | CAWNLDQTQYF | TGTGCCTGGAATTTGGACCAGACCCAGTACTTC
TRBJ2-3 | TRBV12-3/TRBV12-4 | many | NA | CASSLLGDTQYF | TGTGCCAGCAGTTTATTGGGAGATACGCAGTATTTT
TRBJ2-1 | TRBV20-1 | few | NA | CSARDLPGVDNEQFF | TGCAGTGCTAGAGATCTGCCAGGGGTAGACAATGAGCAGTTCTTC
TRBJ2-1 | TRBV18 | NA | NA | CASSPQYEQFF | TGTGCCAGCTCACCACAATATGAGCAGTTCTTC
TRBJ1-1 | TRBV30 | NA | TRBD1 | CAWSAHNRGKAFF | TGTGCCTGGAGTGCCCATAACAGGGGTAAAGCTTTCTTT
TRBJ2-1 | TRBV5-1 | NA | TRBD2 | CASSLGAGGGNEQFF | TGCGCCAGCAGCTTGGGAGCGGGAGGCGGGAATGAGCAGTTCTTC
TRBJ2-5 | TRBV5-8 | NA | NA | CASSYEVETQYF | TGTGCCAGCAGCTATGAGGTTGAGACCCAGTACTTC
TRBJ2-7 | TRBV6-1 | many | TRBD2 | CASSEGRSSGDYEQYF | TGTGCCAGCAGTGAAGGTCGGTCTAGCGGAGACTACGAGCAGTACTTC
TRBJ2-7 | TRBV18 | NA | NA | CASSRETGPNEQYF | TGTGCCAGCTCACGGGAGACGGGCCCCAACGAGCAGTACTTC
TRBJ2-2 | TRBV4-3 | NA | NA | CASSQDYLMVAGELFF | TGCGCCAGCAGCCAAGACTATCTCATGGTTGCCGGGGAGCTGTTTTTT
TRBJ2-7 | TRBV20-1 | NA | TRBD1 | CSAFTGGTTYEQYF | TGCAGTGCTTTTACAGGGGGGACAACCTACGAGCAGTACTTC
TRBJ2-7 | TRBV20-1 | few | TRBD2 | CSAEPGLAGVISEQYF | TGCAGTGCTGAGCCGGGACTAGCGGGAGTAATTTCCGAGCAGTACTTC